The sequence of this TCR beta chain was determined in a study of blood T cell repertoires in COVID-19 (TCRdb year 2020). Context from the whole study: The collaborator samples originated in the United States, Italy and Spain and spanned the acute and convalescent phases of COVID-19. The material from the prospective study consisted of cDNA or gDNA derived from T cells, B-cell-depleted T cells, or PBMCs. Subjects who had been exposed to COVID-19, were actively infected with it, or had recovered from it provided the deeply sampled blood TCRbeta repertoires that made up the dataset. The repertoires were released in a freely available public database meant as a resource for research on the immune response to SARS-CoV-2. Samples came from the ongoing ImmuneRACE study (first 160 participants) plus 1,254 subjects from 6 global collaborators. A de-identified subject ID, COVID-19 status, age in years and sex were almost always included in the sample metadata. Where available, HLA class I and class II types were obtained from metadata supplied by the sample provider rather than from assay-based typing.

The immunoSEQ Assay, a bias-controlled multiplex PCR, was used to amplify TCRbeta CDR3 regions from genomic DNA. Concerning the study's data processing: The number of nucleated cells in each sample was estimated from the amplification of reference gene primers within the assay. Sequence reads were collapsed and filtered to measure the absolute abundance of every unique TCRbeta CDR3 rearrangement. For each sample, productive Simpson clonality was calculated as the square root of Simpson's diversity index across productive rearrangements. Entries here come from immuneACCESS through TCRdb and include only in-frame sequences with V and J called. Some clones fail to appear in such tables; in the studies checked, an unresolved V gene covers under half of the shortfall, and the cause of the remainder is unknown. V, J and clone size are those of that table, while D and trimming were read from the DNA. The sample table shows 200,000 to 250,000 clones, and 87% are seen once. The ten largest clones capture approximately 12% of the sample.

Another Seattle source contributed samples from volunteer blood donors who had recovered from COVID-19. The collaborating institutions used their own protocols to collect whole blood in K2EDTA tubes. Collaborator samples were shipped for TCRbeta analysis as frozen whole blood, isolated PBMCs, or DNA extracted from either sample type. V loses 0 bases, J loses 5 bases, and the germline ends lie 11 bases apart. The CDR3 measures 14 amino acids from cysteine to phenylalanine. This entry keeps only the CDR3 DNA: 42 bases, framed from base 1. The germline V gene provides CDR1 SGDLS and CDR2 YYNGEE. A word on this clone: Its antigen remains undetermined. The input lacks base qualities; no much larger clone sits a single base away.

Broad study findings and their caveats: Clinical and demographic metadata were provided uncurated, with the amount varying by source and participant.

The receptor's source is a woman under 30 who had recovered from COVID-19. The material sequenced was peripheral blood. Recombination connected TRBV9 to TRBJ1-1, with TRBD1 perhaps the D gene, on 6 matching bases. The DNA sequence is as follows: TGTGCCAGCAGCGTAGTTGTCAGGGGAACTGAAGCTTTCTTT. Its amino acids are CASSVVVRGTEAFF.